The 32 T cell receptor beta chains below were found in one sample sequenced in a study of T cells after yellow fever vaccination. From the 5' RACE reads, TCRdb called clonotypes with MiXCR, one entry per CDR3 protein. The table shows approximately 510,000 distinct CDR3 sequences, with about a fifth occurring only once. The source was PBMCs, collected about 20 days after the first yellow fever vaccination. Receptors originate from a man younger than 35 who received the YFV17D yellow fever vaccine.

CDR3 amino acids: CASSQPGQGFWGYTF. In DNA form, the CDR3 reads TGTGCCAGCAGTCAACCGGGACAGGGGTTTTGGGGCTACACCTTC. The chain carries TRBV6-1 and TRBJ1-2; 10 bases fit TRBD1. This CDR3 is built from 15 residues. Germline CDR1 and CDR2: MNHNS and SASEGT. V shed 5 bases and J 8 bases; nucleotides not matched to a gene: 11.

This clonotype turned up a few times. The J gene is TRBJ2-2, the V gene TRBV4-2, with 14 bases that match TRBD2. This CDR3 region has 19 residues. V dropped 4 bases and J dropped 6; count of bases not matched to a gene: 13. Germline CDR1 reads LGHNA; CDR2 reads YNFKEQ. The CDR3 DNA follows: TGTGCCAGCAGCCGAGGACCGGGACTAGCGGGGGCCCCAGCCGGGGAGCTGTTTTTT. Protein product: CASSRGPGLAGAPAGELFF.

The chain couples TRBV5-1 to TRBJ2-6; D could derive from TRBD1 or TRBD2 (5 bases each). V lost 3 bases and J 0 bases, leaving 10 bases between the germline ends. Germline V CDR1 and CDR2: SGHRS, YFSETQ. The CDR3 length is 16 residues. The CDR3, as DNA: TGCGCCAGCAGCTGGACTCAGGGCTCTGGGGCCAACGTCCTGACTTTC. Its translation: CASSWTQGSGANVLTF.

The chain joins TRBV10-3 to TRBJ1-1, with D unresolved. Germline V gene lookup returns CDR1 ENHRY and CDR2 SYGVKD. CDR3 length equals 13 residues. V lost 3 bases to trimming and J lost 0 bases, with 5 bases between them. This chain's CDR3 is CAISEQMNTEAFF. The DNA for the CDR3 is TGTGCCATCAGTGAACAGATGAACACTGAAGCTTTCTTT.

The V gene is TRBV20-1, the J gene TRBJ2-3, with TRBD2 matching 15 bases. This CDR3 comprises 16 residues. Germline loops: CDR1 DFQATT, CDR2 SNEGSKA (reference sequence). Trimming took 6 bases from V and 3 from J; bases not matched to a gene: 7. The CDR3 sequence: CSALGTSGGTTDTQYF. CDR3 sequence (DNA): TGCAGTGCACTAGGGACTAGCGGGGGGACTACAGATACGCAGTATTTT.

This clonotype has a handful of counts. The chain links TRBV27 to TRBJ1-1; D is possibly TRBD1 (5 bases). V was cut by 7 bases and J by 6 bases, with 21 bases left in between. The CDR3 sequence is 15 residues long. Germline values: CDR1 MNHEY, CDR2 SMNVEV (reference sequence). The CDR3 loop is CASNELGDPVAEAFF. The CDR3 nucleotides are TGTGCCAGCAACGAACTCGGGGACCCTGTCGCTGAAGCTTTCTTT.

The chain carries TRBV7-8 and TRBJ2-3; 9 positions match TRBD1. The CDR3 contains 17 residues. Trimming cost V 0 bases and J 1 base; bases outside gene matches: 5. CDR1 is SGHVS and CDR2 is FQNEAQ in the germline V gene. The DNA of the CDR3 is TGTGCCAGCAGCTTAGCGCGCCGGACAGGGGGCACAGATACGCAGTATTTT. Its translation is CASSLARRTGGTDTQYF.

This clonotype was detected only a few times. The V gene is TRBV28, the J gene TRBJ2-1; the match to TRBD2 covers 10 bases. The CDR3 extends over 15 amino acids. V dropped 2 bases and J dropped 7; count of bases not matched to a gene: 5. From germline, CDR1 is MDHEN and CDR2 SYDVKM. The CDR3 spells CASSLGTSVRNEQFF. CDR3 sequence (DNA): TGTGCCAGCAGTTTAGGGACTAGCGTTCGGAATGAGCAGTTCTTC.

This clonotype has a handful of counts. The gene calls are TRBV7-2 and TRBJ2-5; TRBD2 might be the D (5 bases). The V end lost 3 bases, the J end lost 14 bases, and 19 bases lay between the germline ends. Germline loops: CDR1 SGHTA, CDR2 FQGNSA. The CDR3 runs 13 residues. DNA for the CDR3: TGTGCCAGCAGCTTTTTTCTCGACTATCCGAGATACTTC. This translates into CASSFFLDYPRYF.

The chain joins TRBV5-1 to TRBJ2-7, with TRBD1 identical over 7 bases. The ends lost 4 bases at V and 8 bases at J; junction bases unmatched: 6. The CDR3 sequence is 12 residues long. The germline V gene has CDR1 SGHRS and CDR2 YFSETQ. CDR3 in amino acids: CASSLDRDKQYF. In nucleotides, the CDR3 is TGCGCCAGCAGCCTCGACAGGGACAAGCAGTACTTC.

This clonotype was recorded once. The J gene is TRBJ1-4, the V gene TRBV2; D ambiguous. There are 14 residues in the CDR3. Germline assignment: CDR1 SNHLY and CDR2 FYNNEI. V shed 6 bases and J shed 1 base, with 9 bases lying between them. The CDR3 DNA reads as TGTGCCAGCAGGTTCGGAGAAACTAATGAAAAACTGTTTTTT. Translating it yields CASRFGETNEKLFF.

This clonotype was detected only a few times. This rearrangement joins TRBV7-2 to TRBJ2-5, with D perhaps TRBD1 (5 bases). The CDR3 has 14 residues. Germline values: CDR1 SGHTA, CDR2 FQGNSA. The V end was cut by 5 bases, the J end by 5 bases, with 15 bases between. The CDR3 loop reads CASSPQGIIETQYF. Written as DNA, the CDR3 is TGTGCCAGCAGCCCCCAGGGTATTATTGAGACCCAGTACTTC.

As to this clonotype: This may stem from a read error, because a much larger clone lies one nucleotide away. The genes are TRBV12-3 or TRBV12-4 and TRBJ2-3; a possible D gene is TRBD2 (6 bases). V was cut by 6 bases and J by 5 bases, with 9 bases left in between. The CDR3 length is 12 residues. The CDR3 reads CASRDGGDTQYF. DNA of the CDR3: TGTGCCAGCAGGGACGGGGGAGATACGCAGTATTTT.

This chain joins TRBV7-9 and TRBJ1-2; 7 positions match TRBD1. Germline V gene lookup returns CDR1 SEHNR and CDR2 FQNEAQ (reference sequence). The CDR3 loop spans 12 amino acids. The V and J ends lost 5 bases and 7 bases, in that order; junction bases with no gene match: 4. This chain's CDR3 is CASSQTGIGYTF. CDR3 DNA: TGTGCCAGCAGCCAGACAGGGATTGGCTACACCTTC.

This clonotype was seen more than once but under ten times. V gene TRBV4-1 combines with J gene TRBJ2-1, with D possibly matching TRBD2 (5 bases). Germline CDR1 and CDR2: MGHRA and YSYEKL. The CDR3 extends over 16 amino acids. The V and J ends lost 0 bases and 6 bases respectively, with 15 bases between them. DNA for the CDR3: TGCGCCAGCAGCCAAGATTACGGAGGCCCCCGCAATGAGCAGTTCTTC. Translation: CASSQDYGGPRNEQFF.

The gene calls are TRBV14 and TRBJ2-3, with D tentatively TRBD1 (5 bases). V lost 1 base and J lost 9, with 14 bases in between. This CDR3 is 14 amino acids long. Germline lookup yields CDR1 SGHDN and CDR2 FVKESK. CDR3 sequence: CASSQGGRGRTQYF. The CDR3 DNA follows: TGTGCCAGCAGCCAAGGGGGTAGGGGTCGAACGCAGTATTTT.

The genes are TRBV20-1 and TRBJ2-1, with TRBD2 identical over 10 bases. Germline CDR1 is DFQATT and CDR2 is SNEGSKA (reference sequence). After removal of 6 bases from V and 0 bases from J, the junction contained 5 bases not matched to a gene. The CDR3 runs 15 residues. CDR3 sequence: CSALAGGLSYNEQFF. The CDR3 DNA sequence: TGCAGTGCCTTAGCGGGGGGACTCTCCTACAATGAGCAGTTCTTC.

CDR3 sequence: CASSQDLVIGGDTEAFF. The CDR3 region has the DNA TGCGCCAGCAGCCAAGATCTGGTAATCGGGGGGGACACTGAAGCTTTCTTT. The rearrangement uses TRBV4-3 and TRBJ1-1; D is possibly TRBD1 (5 bases). Trimming stripped 0 bases from V and 3 bases from J, with 17 bases between. Germline-derived CDR1 and CDR2 are LGHNA and YSLEER. CDR3 length: 17 amino acids.

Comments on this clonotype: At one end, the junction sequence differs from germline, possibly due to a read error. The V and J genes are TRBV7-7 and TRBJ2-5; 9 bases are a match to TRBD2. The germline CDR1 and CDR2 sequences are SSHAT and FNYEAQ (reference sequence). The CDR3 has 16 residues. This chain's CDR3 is CASSAELSGGYETQYF. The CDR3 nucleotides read TGTGCTAGCAGCGCGGAATTAAGCGGGGGGTATGAGACCCAGTACTTC.

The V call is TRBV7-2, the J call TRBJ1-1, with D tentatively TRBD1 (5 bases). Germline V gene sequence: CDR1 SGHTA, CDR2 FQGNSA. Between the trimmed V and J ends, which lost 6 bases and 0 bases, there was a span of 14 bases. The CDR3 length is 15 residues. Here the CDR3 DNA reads TGTGCCAGCAGATTTCAGGGTAACATGAACACTGAAGCTTTCTTT. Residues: CASRFQGNMNTEAFF.

CDR3: CASSLWTDYNEQFF. CDR3 in DNA: TGTGCCAGCAGCTTATGGACGGACTACAATGAGCAGTTCTTC. V usage is TRBV7-2 and J usage is TRBJ2-1; D is undetermined. V was shortened by 2 bases and J by 3 bases, with 8 bases between the two germline ends. CDR3 size: 14 residues. In germline, CDR1 is SGHTA, CDR2 FQGNSA. The full variable domain, its missing parts supplied by reference TRBV7-2 and TRBJ2-1, is GAGVSQSPSNKVTEKGKDVELRCDPISGHTALYWYRQSLGQGLEFLIYFQGNSAPDKSGLPSDRFSAERTGGSVSTLTIQRTQQEDSAVYLCASSLWTDYNEQFFGPGTRLTVL.

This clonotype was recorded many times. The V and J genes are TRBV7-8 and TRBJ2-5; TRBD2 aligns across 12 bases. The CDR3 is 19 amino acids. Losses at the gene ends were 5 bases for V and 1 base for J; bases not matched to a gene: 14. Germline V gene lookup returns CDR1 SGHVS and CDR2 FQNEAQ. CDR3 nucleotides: TGTGCCAGCAGCCCAAGATCCGCTAGCGGGGGGGCTCTCCAAGAGACCCAGTACTTC. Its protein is CASSPRSASGGALQETQYF.

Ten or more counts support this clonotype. In DNA form, the CDR3 reads TGTGCCAGCAGCTTGGGACAGGGGAGCTATGGCTACACCTTC. It yields the protein CASSLGQGSYGYTF. The V and J genes are TRBV5-4 and TRBJ1-2; TRBD1 aligns across 8 bases. Germline assignment: CDR1 SGHNT and CDR2 YYREEE (reference sequence). The junction had 2 bases not matched to a gene; V was cut back by 0 bases and J by 4 bases. CDR3 length equals 14 residues.

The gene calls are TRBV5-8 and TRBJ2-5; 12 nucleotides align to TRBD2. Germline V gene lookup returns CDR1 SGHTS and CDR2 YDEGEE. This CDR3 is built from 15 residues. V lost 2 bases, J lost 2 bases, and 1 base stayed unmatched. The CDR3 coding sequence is TGTGCCAGCAGCTTTGGACTAGCGGGGCAAGAGACCCAGTACTTC. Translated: CASSFGLAGQETQYF.

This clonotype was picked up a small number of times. CDR3 loop: CSARTGLGYGYTF. CDR3 DNA sequence: TGCAGTGCTCGGACAGGGTTAGGATATGGCTACACCTTC. This chain joins TRBV20-1 and TRBJ1-2; 8 positions match TRBD1. The germline CDR1 and CDR2 sequences are DFQATT and SNEGSKA (reference sequence). The J segment lost 5 bases and the V segment lost 5 bases, leaving 7 bases of the junction unmatched. CDR3 size: 13 residues.

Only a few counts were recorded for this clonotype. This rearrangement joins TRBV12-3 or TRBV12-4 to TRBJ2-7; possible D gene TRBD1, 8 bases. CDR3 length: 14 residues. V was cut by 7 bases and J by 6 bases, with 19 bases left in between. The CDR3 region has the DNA TGTGCCAGCAAGGACAGCGGGACAGGTAGCGAGCAGTACGTC. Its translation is CASKDSGTGSEQYV.

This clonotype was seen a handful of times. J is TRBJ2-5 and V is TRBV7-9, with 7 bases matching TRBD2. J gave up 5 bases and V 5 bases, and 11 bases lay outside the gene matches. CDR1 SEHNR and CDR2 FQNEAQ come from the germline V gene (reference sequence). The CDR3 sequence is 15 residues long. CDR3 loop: CASSAPTGGWETQYF. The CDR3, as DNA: TGTGCCAGCAGCGCCCCTACCGGGGGGTGGGAGACCCAGTACTTC.

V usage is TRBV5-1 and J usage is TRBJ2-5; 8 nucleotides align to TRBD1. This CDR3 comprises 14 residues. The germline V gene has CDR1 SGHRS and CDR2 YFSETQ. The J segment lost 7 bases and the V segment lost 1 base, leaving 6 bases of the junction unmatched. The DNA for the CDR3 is TGCGCCAGCAGCTTGTCGACAGGGGAAGGGACCCAGTACTTC. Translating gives CASSLSTGEGTQYF.

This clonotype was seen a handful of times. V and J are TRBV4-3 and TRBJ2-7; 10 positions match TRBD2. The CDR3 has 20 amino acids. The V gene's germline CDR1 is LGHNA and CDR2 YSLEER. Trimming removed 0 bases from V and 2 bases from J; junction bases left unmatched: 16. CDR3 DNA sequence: TGCGCCAGCAGCCAAGATCCGGAGACTAGCGGGCGGTTACAGACCTACGAGCAGTACGTC. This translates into CASSQDPETSGRLQTYEQYV.

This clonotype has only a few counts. The CDR3 region is CASNPPDNQETQYF. The CDR3 DNA reads TGTGCCAGTAACCCACCGGACAACCAAGAGACCCAGTACTTC. V usage is TRBV19 and J usage is TRBJ2-5, with D possibly TRBD1 on 5 matching bases. Germline loops: CDR1 LNHDA, CDR2 SQIVND (reference sequence). This CDR3 comprises 14 residues. The V end was cut by 7 bases, the J end by 0 bases, with 12 bases between. Drawing the rest from reference TRBV19 and TRBJ2-5, the complete variable domain is DGGITQSPKYLFRKEGQNVTLSCEQNLNHDAMYWYRQDPGQGLRLIYYSQIVNDFQKGDIAEGYSVSREKKESFPLTVTSAQKNPTAFYLCASNPPDNQETQYFGPGTRLLVL.

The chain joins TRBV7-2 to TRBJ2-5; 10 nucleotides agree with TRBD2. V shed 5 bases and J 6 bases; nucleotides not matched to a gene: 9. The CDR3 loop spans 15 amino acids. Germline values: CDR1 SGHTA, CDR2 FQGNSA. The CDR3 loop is CASSPITSGVKTQYF. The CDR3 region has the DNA TGTGCCAGCAGCCCTATAACTAGCGGGGTAAAGACCCAGTACTTC.

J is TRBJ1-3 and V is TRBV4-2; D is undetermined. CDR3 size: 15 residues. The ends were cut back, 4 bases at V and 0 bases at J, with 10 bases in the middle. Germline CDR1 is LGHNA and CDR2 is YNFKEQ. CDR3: CASSRGAISGNTIYF. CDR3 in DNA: TGTGCCAGCAGCCGAGGCGCGATCTCTGGAAACACCATATATTTT.